This is a list of T cell receptor beta chains from one sample in a study of spatial heterogeneity in lung cancer. TCRdb redid the calling of the 5' RACE reads with MiXCR, one entry per CDR3 protein. The sample holds around 100,000 distinct CDR3 sequences, roughly 4.5% seen once. This material consisted of lung tumor tissue, taken at surgery. The receptors were sampled from a male donor with early-stage non-small cell lung cancer. Both conserved end residues are part of each CDR3. Each record gives: V gene, D gene, J gene, clone size, CDR3 DNA, CDR3 protein. A D gene is named only where the DNA matches it firmly. Size tells how often a clone was seen (once, few, many) or the class of an expanded clone, and some rows leave it out.

V gene: TRBV12-3/TRBV12-4
D gene: .
J gene: TRBJ1-5
clone size: many
CDR3 DNA: TGTGCCAGCAGTTCAGGTGACTATAGCAATCAGCCCCAGCATTTT
CDR3 protein: CASSSGDYSNQPQHF

V gene: TRBV7-2
D gene: .
J gene: TRBJ2-5
clone size: many
CDR3 DNA: TGTGCCAGCAGCTCAGACAGACCTCCCGGAGCCCAGTACTTC
CDR3 protein: CASSSDRPPGAQYF

V gene: TRBV10-1
D gene: .
J gene: TRBJ2-5
clone size: many
CDR3 DNA: TGCGCCAGCAACCGGGACCTGAGGGAGACCCAGTACTTC
CDR3 protein: CASNRDLRETQYF

V gene: TRBV7-9
D gene: TRBD2
J gene: TRBJ2-7
clone size: many
CDR3 DNA: TGTGCCAGCAGCCTATCAATTGGCGGGAGGCCCAACTACGAGCAGTACTTC
CDR3 protein: CASSLSIGGRPNYEQYF

V gene: TRBV4-2
D gene: TRBD1
J gene: TRBJ1-4
clone size: few
CDR3 DNA: TGTGCCAGCAGCCAGGACAGGGTGAGCGAAAAACTGTTTTTT
CDR3 protein: CASSQDRVSEKLFF

V gene: TRBV27
D gene: .
J gene: TRBJ2-6
clone size: many
CDR3 DNA: TGTGCCAGCAGCCAACTCTCAGCCGGGGCCAACGTCCTGACTTTC
CDR3 protein: CASSQLSAGANVLTF

V gene: TRBV28
D gene: .
J gene: TRBJ1-6
clone size: many
CDR3 DNA: TGTGCCAGCAGATTACACGCCTTGGGTTCACCCCTCCACTTT
CDR3 protein: CASRLHALGSPLHF

V gene: TRBV29-1
D gene: .
J gene: TRBJ1-1
clone size: many
CDR3 DNA: TGCAGCGTTGCCGATTTTGAAGCTTTCTTT
CDR3 protein: CSVADFEAFF

V gene: TRBV6-6
D gene: .
J gene: TRBJ2-1
clone size: .
CDR3 DNA: TGTGCCAGCACCCCGGGGACCTCTTACGATGAGCAGTTCTTC
CDR3 protein: CASTPGTSYDEQFF

V gene: TRBV7-9
D gene: .
J gene: TRBJ2-3
clone size: few
CDR3 DNA: TGTGCCAGCAGCTTAGTCGGAGGTAGCACAGATACGCAGTATTTT
CDR3 protein: CASSLVGGSTDTQYF

V gene: TRBV27
D gene: TRBD2
J gene: TRBJ2-1
clone size: .
CDR3 DNA: TGTGCCAGCAGTTTCGGGACTAGCTCCTACAATGAGCAGTTCTTC
CDR3 protein: CASSFGTSSYNEQFF

V gene: TRBV7-6
D gene: .
J gene: TRBJ2-3
clone size: many
CDR3 DNA: TGTGCCAGCAGCTTACCAGGGGCCACAGATACGCAGTATTTT
CDR3 protein: CASSLPGATDTQYF

V gene: TRBV6-6
D gene: .
J gene: TRBJ2-1
clone size: many
CDR3 DNA: TGTGCCAGCAGTTCCTCTCCGCTATACAATGAGCAGTTCTTC
CDR3 protein: CASSSSPLYNEQFF

V gene: TRBV6-2/TRBV6-3
D gene: .
J gene: TRBJ2-5
clone size: many
CDR3 DNA: TGTGCCAGCAGTCGTGGGGGGACCCAGTACTTC
CDR3 protein: CASSRGGTQYF

V gene: TRBV7-9
D gene: .
J gene: TRBJ1-1
clone size: many
CDR3 DNA: TGTGCCACCGCGGGTATGGGCGGAGGGGCTGAAGCTTTCTTT
CDR3 protein: CATAGMGGGAEAFF

V gene: TRBV12-3/TRBV12-4
D gene: .
J gene: TRBJ1-3
clone size: .
CDR3 DNA: TGTGCCAGCAGTTTATCCGACAGCTACCGAAACACCATATATTTT
CDR3 protein: CASSLSDSYRNTIYF

V gene: TRBV11-2
D gene: .
J gene: TRBJ2-1
clone size: many
CDR3 DNA: TGTGCCAGCAGCTTAGCCAAGCGCTCTTCCTACAATGAGCAGTTCTTC
CDR3 protein: CASSLAKRSSYNEQFF

V gene: TRBV4-1
D gene: .
J gene: TRBJ2-7
clone size: many
CDR3 DNA: TGCGCCAGCAGCCAAGATGGGGGGTTCACCTACGAGCAGTACTTC
CDR3 protein: CASSQDGGFTYEQYF

V gene: TRBV4-1
D gene: TRBD2
J gene: TRBJ2-3
clone size: many
CDR3 DNA: TGCGCCAGCAGCCAAGGGACTAGCGGGGTTACAGATACGCAGTATTTT
CDR3 protein: CASSQGTSGVTDTQYF